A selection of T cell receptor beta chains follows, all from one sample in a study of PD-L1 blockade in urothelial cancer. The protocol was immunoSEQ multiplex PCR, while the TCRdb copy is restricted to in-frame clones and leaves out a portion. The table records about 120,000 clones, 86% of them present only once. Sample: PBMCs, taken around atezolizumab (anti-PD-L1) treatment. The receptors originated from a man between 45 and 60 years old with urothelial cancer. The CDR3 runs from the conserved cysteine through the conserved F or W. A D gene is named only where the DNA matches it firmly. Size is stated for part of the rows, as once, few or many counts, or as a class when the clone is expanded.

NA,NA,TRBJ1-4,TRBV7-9,TGTGCCAGCAGGACAACAACTAATGAAAAACTGTTTTTT,CASRTTTNEKLFF
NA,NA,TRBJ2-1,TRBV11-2,TGTGCCAGCAGCGCACTCGCGGGATTATCCTACAATGAGCAGTTCTTC,CASSALAGLSYNEQFF
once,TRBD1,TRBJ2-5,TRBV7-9,TGTGCCAGCAGCTTGGTTGTCGTGACAGGGGAGCAAGAGACCCAGTACTTC,CASSLVVVTGEQETQYF
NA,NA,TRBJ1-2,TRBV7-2,TGTGCCAGCAGCTTAGACTGGGTTAAGCGGCAGCCCGCTGAGTTC,CASSLDWVKRQPAEF
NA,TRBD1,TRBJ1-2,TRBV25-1,TGTGCCAGCACCGACAGGGGCCAAGGCTACACCTTC,CASTDRGQGYTF
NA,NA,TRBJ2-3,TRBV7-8,TGTGCCAGCAGCCTCGGACCCCACGGGGTCACAGATACGCAGTATTTT,CASSLGPHGVTDTQYF
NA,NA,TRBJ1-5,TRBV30,TGTGCCTGGACTGCGGCCCCTACTCAGCCCCAGCATTTT,CAWTAAPTQPQHF
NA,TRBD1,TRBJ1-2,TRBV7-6,TGTGCCAGCAGCCCACGACAGGGGTCGAACTATGGCTACACCTTC,CASSPRQGSNYGYTF
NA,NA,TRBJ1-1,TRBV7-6,TGTGCCAGCAGCACACAGGAGAACACTGAAGCTTTCTTT,CASSTQENTEAFF
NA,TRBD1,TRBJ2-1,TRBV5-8,TGTGCCAGCAGCTGGACAGGGGCGTACAATGAGCAGTTCTTC,CASSWTGAYNEQFF
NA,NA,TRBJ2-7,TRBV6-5,TGTGCCAGCAGTTACGATATTGGGAGGTGGCAGTACTTC,CASSYDIGRWQYF
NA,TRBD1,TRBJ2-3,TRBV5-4,TGTGCCAGCAGCTTCAGGGGGCGGGGAGATACGCAGTATTTT,CASSFRGRGDTQYF
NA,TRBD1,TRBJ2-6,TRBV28,TGTGCCAGCAGTTCGGGACAGGGGGCGATTGGTGGGGCCAACGTCCTGACTTTC,CASSSGQGAIGGANVLTF
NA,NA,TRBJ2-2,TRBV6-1,TGTGCCAGCAGTCCAACACCGAACACCGGGGAGCTGTTTTTT,CASSPTPNTGELFF
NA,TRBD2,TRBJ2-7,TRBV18,TGTGCCAGCTCACCGTTACCGGGACTAGCCTCCTACGAGCAGTACTTC,CASSPLPGLASYEQYF
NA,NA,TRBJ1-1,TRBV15,TGTGCCACCAGCAGGTACGCGGGGGGCACTGAAGCTTTCTTT,CATSRYAGGTEAFF
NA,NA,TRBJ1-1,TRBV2,TGTGCCAGCAGCCTCGACAGGCGCACTGAAGCTTTCTTT,CASSLDRRTEAFF
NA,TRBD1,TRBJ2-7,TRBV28,TGTGCCAGCAATCCGGGACAGGGGGAAATCCAGTACTTC,CASNPGQGEIQYF
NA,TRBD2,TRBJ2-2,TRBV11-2,TGTGCCAGCAGCTCCACAACTAGCGGGAGAGCCGGGGAGCTGTTTTTT,CASSSTTSGRAGELFF
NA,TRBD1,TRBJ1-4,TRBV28,TGTGCCAGCACCCCGACAGGGCGACGGGAAAAACTGTTTTTT,CASTPTGRREKLFF
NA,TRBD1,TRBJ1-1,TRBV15,TGTGCCACCAGCTCAAAGACAGGGGGGAACACTGAAGCTTTCTTT,CATSSKTGGNTEAFF
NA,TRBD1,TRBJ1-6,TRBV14,TGTGCCAGCAGCCTGACAGGGGCCCTTAATTCACCCCTCCACTTT,CASSLTGALNSPLHF
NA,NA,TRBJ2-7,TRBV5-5,TGTGCCAGCAGCTTGCTACCTTCCTACGAGCAGTACTTC,CASSLLPSYEQYF
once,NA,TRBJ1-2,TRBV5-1,TGCGCCAGCAGCCCGGGACATACCGCGGCGGGCTACACCTTC,CASSPGHTAAGYTF
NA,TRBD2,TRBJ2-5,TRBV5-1,TGCGCCAGCAGCCCGACTAGCGGGAGGCAAGAGACCCAGTACTTC,CASSPTSGRQETQYF
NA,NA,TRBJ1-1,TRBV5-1,TGCGCCAGCAGCCCGGACAGCCTGAACACTGAAGCTTTCTTT,CASSPDSLNTEAFF
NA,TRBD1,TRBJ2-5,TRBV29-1,TGCAGCGTTGAGGGACAGGGTGAGAGGGAGACCCAGTACTTC,CSVEGQGERETQYF
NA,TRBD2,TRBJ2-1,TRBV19,TGTGCCAGTAGTAGCGGGAGGGCCTACAATGAGCAGTTCTTC,CASSSGRAYNEQFF
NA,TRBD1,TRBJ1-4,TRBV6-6,TGTGCCAGCAGTCCCGACAGGGGGTATGATGAAAAACTGTTTTTT,CASSPDRGYDEKLFF